Sequencing of this TCR beta chain was carried out in a study of blood T cells in healthy people across ages. Primed by a sample-barcoded 5' primer and a J-beta primer mix, a second PCR proceeded for 7 to 11 cycles. TCRdb passed the 5' RACE reads through MiXCR, listing each CDR3 protein once. Among about 830,000 distinct CDR3 sequences listed, roughly 64% were seen once. Trimming cost V 5 bases and J 3 bases; bases outside gene matches: 10. CDR1 is MDHEN and CDR2 is SYDVKM in the germline V gene. The CDR3 runs 16 residues. The donors, aged roughly 6 to 90, were healthy Caucasians from Russia. Each sample provided at least 6 micrograms of extracted total RNA. Study-wide points: There was no known CMV status for donors, so expanded clonotype changes were possibly confounded.

Points on this clonotype: Antigen unknown.

Material: blood. The V call is TRBV28, the J call TRBJ2-3; 8 bases align to TRBD2. The TCR originated in a man aged 25-40 years in good health. The CDR3 DNA sequence: TGTGCCAGCAGTGAAATGGGACTAGGGGAGACAGATACGCAGTATTTT. It yields the protein CASSEMGLGETDTQYF. Complete variable domain (other parts from reference TRBV28 and TRBJ2-3): DVKVTQSSRYLVKRTGEKVFLECVQDMDHENMFWYRQDPGLGLRLIYFSYDVKMKEKGDIPEGYSVSREKKERFSLILESASTNQTSMYLCASSEMGLGETDTQYFGPGTRLTVL.